This T cell receptor beta chain comes out of a study of shared clonotypes between healthy human individuals (TCRdb year 2020). For context, the study as a whole: The cohort comprised two women and a few men aged 18 to 49 years. To increase sequencing depth and limit assay-specific biases, TCR repertoire library preparation and sequencing were carried out by different laboratories using diverse techniques. Leukapheresis yielded between about 0.9 and 9 billion PBMCs per donor. For each donor, CD4 naive and CD4 memory were each given three plates, CD8 naive was given two plates, and CD8 memory was given one plate. To estimate repertoire size and how much clonotypes are shared between individuals, the study performed deep sequencing of blood TCR repertoires from a few healthy adults.

What the research found in general, with its limitations: Even with the large sequencing depth, rarefaction of the sorted-subset datasets indicated that sequencing was incomplete. The genetic and exposure-history diversity represented was limited by the small number of donors. Sharing across a few donors was observed for around 5% of naive CD4, about 3.2% of naive CD8, over 2% of memory CD4, and around 0.4% of memory CD8 clonotypes. Based on pairwise subsampling, the degree of clonotype sharing among donors was expected to be affected by sequencing depth. Sampling was restricted to blood, and TCR repertoires in tissues likely differ from the TCR repertoires found in blood. Naive subsets generally had larger estimated clonotype richness than memory subsets. Compared with non-shared clonotypes, clonotypes shared by all four sorted-subset donors had higher generation probabilities.

V trim: 4 bases; J trim: 2 bases; unmatched bases: 7. Via the germline V gene, CDR1 is SGHTA and CDR2 FQGNSA. The CDR3 sequence holds 16 residues, the cysteine and phenylalanine included. Only the CDR3 DNA is retained, 48 bases long and in frame from the first base. This clone was found once. This receptor's antigen is unknown. No base quality values were provided; no much bigger clone lies one nucleotide off. Donors were healthy HIV-negative adults with no recently reported acute infections or vaccinations. Every donor was a Caucasian adult residing in Nashville, Tennessee, USA. CD4+ T cells were enriched through magnetic negative selection, after which naive cells were positively selected on CD45RA and the remaining negative fraction served as the memory subset. After blood collection by leukapheresis, PBMCs were isolated using Ficoll-Histopaque density gradient centrifugation and then cryopreserved in the vapor phase of liquid nitrogen. Purity and quantity of every magnetically sorted T cell population were checked by analytical flow cytometry. Each sorted fraction had its genomic DNA isolated and then quantified by UV absorbance on a Nanodrop 2000c.

TCR CDR3 regions were amplified from genomic DNA by multiplex PCR using the deep immunoSEQ assay. For each cell subset, the extracted genomic DNA was distributed evenly across all wells of several immunoSEQ 96-well plates, and each plate served as one replicate. Each replicate PCR for sorted subsets received around 210 ng genomic DNA, equal to about 30,000 T cell genomes. Purified libraries were quantified with a Qubit 3.0 fluorometer, sized on a Bioanalyzer 2100, and re-quantified with the KAPA Library Quantification kit. Every immunoSEQ 96-well plate was sequenced on a dedicated single-read 150-cycle Illumina NextSeq 550 flow cell. The original pipeline was this. Because the immunoSEQ output held only junctional sequences and lacked quality scores, the filtering could not match the filtering applied to full-length reads. To assign V/J genes and CDR3, sequences were annotated using PyIR, a Python wrapper for IgBLAST v1.9, with IMGT germline references. Reads were removed for weak V/J assignments (E-value above 1e-6), missing CDR3, stop codons, out-of-frame junctions, or ambiguous translated residues. V3J clonotypes were defined as sequences sharing the same inferred V gene, J gene, and CDR3 amino acid sequence. Percentage overlap between repertoires was calculated by dividing the number of shared unique clonotypes by the size of the smaller repertoire. Repertoire richness was assessed with RTK rarefaction, the Chao1 estimator, and Recon v2.1 estimates of unobserved clonotypes. OLGA was used to compute generation probabilities for all TCRbeta clonotypes that the gDNA method yielded from several donors. Here the immuneACCESS table is served through TCRdb, limited to in-frame sequences with V and J called. Missing clones are a known gap in these copies; in checked studies unresolved V genes cover under half, and the rest lacks a known reason. V and J calls and clone size are as listed in that table; D and trimming were resolved from the DNA. This sample gives some 1 million clones in total; more than 65% of them show up just once. The ten largest clonotypes hold approximately 1.5% of the sample.

The chain uses TRBV7-2 and TRBJ2-7, and 11 junction bases match TRBD2. This TCR derives from a man younger than 35 in good health. Sequencing used memory CD4+ T cells sorted from blood. Interpreted using the paper, the cell subset or site label stands for: CD45RA-negative fraction. The DNA sequence reads TGTGCCAGCAGCTCCCGGACTAGCGGGTCTCCCTACGAGCAGTACTTC. Protein translation: CASSSRTSGSPYEQYF.